The next 14 T cell receptor beta chains were all read from a single sample in a study of neoadjuvant nivolumab and ipilimumab in lung cancer. Profiled with immunoSEQ multiplex PCR; TCRdb holds only in-frame clones, not every one. This sample yields roughly 18,000 clones, of which 60% to 80% are seen a single time; around 10% belongs to the top ten. The sequenced sample was tumor tissue, obtained after neoadjuvant nivolumab, alone or with ipilimumab, at or shortly before surgery. The source of these receptors is an adult with non-small cell lung cancer.

The chain recombines TRBV4-3 with TRBJ2-5; D gene unclear. The CDR3 extends over 13 amino acids. The V and J ends lost 5 bases and 5 bases respectively, with 12 bases between them. The germline V gene encodes CDR1 LGHNA and CDR2 YSLEER. CDR3 bases: TGCGCCAGCAGCGCTGCAGGCTCGGAGACCCAGTACTTC. Its translation is CASSAAGSETQYF.

The chain joins TRBV11-2 to TRBJ1-1; no definite D call. Deletions cut 5 bases from V and 2 bases from J, with 9 bases between. Germline CDR1 is SGHAT and CDR2 is FQNNGV. This CDR3 has 13 residues. CDR3 nucleotides: TGTGCCAGCAGCACCGACCATAACACTGAAGCTTTCTTT. Its translation is CASSTDHNTEAFF.

In this sample, this clone turned up once. The V call is TRBV6-5, the J call TRBJ1-1, with TRBD1 identical over 10 bases. CDR3 length: 15 amino acids. Germline lookup yields CDR1 MNHEY and CDR2 SVGAGI. Trimming cost V 5 bases and J 9 bases; bases outside gene matches: 12. This CDR3 reads CASSRRPGQGSKAFF. DNA of the CDR3: TGTGCCAGCAGTCGTCGACCGGGACAGGGGAGTAAAGCTTTCTTT.

The table lists this clone with a count of one. The genes are TRBV18 and TRBJ2-1; 12 bases match TRBD2. Germline V gene data show CDR1 as KGHSH and CDR2 as LQKENI. The CDR3 is 17 amino acids. V was pared by 6 bases and J by 6 bases, with 12 bases of the junction left unmatched. The DNA for the CDR3 is TGTGCCAGCTCCCGTGACTCTGCTAGCGGGGGGGGCAATGAGCAGTTCTTC. It yields the protein CASSRDSASGGGNEQFF.

The chain joins TRBV5-1 to TRBJ2-5; TRBD2 is a possible D gene (6 bases). The CDR3 totals 15 residues. V lost 4 bases and J 3 bases, leaving 16 bases between the germline ends. The germline CDR1 and CDR2 sequences are SGHRS and YFSETQ. The CDR3 loop is CASSEPGLAKETQYF. The CDR3, as DNA: TGCGCCAGCAGCGAACCGGGACTCGCTAAAGAGACCCAGTACTTC.

The chain joins TRBV4-3 to TRBJ2-2, with 9 bases lining up with TRBD1. With V trimmed by 4 bases and J by 6 bases, 6 bases remained unmatched. Per the germline V gene, CDR1 is LGHNA and CDR2 is YSLEER. The CDR3 totals 15 residues. CDR3 region: CASSPGQGRPGELFF. DNA of the CDR3: TGCGCCAGCAGCCCTGGACAGGGGAGGCCCGGGGAGCTGTTTTTT.

CDR3 DNA: TGTGCCATCAGTGTTGAGGGAAGCTTTGAAGCTTTCTTT. Encoded protein: CAISVEGSFEAFF. This chain uses TRBV10-3 with TRBJ1-1; no clear D. V lost 4 bases to trimming and J lost 7 bases, with 13 bases between them. There are 13 residues in the CDR3. Germline V CDR1 and CDR2: ENHRY, SYGVKD.

The CDR3 DNA sequence: TGTGCCACCAGCAGAGATCATGGGACAGGGAGCTACGAGCAGTACTTC. Residues: CATSRDHGTGSYEQYF. The J gene is TRBJ2-7, the V gene TRBV15; 9 positions match TRBD1. The CDR3 is made up of 16 amino acids. Germline-derived CDR1 and CDR2 are LNHNV and YYDKDF (reference sequence). V lost 0 bases and J lost 3; bases outside the gene matches: 6.

The V call is TRBV7-9, the J call TRBJ2-5, with a possible D match to TRBD1 (5 bases). The CDR3 consists of 14 residues. Trimming removed 5 bases from V and 2 bases from J, with 12 bases in between. Germline V CDR1 and CDR2: SEHNR, FQNEAQ (reference sequence). The CDR3 DNA reads as TGTGCCAGCAGCCTGGGGCTTTTACAAGAGACCCAGTACTTC. This translates into CASSLGLLQETQYF.

The rearrangement uses TRBV30 and TRBJ2-1, with D unresolved. Germline loops: CDR1 GTSNPN, CDR2 SVGIG (reference sequence). This CDR3 spans 13 amino acids. Trimming took 5 bases from V and 0 from J, leaving 8 bases between them. CDR3 in DNA: TGTGCCTGGTGCCCGAGCTCCTACAATGAGCAGTTCTTC. This encodes CAWCPSSYNEQFF.

This clone was found a few times. V is TRBV11-3 and J is TRBJ1-1; D is uncertain. This CDR3 is 13 amino acids long. Germline CDR1 SGHNT, CDR2 YENEEA. The germline V and J ends were trimmed by 5 bases and 4 bases, with 11 bases remaining between them. The CDR3 here is CASSLFGGTEAFF. Here the CDR3 DNA reads TGTGCCAGCAGCCTCTTCGGAGGCACTGAAGCTTTCTTT.

V usage is TRBV4-2 and J usage is TRBJ1-6, with a tentative D call TRBD1 (5 bases). Germline V lookup: CDR1 LGHNA, CDR2 YNFKEQ. The CDR3 runs 15 residues. The germline V and J ends were trimmed by 4 bases and 6 bases, with 13 bases remaining between them. The CDR3 reads CASSPEGAPNSPLHF. CDR3 nucleotide sequence: TGTGCCAGCAGCCCGGAAGGGGCCCCTAATTCACCCCTCCACTTT.

The chain couples TRBV4-3 to TRBJ1-2; unclear D gene. The CDR3 spans 13 residues. Germline loops: CDR1 LGHNA, CDR2 YSLEER. With 2 bases removed from V and 3 bases from J, the gap between germline ends came to 7 bases. CDR3 loop: CASSQHSYYGYTF. CDR3 DNA: TGCGCCAGCAGCCAACATTCTTACTATGGCTACACCTTC.

The chain carries TRBV5-4 and TRBJ2-1, with TRBD2 matching 8 bases. The ends lost 4 bases at V and 3 bases at J; junction bases unmatched: 9. CDR1 SGHNT and CDR2 YYREEE come from the germline V gene (reference sequence). The CDR3 has 16 amino acids. CDR3 DNA: TGTGCCAGCAGCCACCTCGGGGGGGGTTTCTACAATGAGCAGTTCTTC. The encoded protein is CASSHLGGGFYNEQFF.